These T cell receptor beta chains were read from a single sample in a study of Graves' ophthalmopathy and Graves' hyperthyroidism. TCRdb recomputed calls from the multiplex PCR reads with MiXCR, one row per CDR3 protein. Of over 450,000 distinct CDR3 sequences in the sample, approximately 14% were seen once. Sequencing input: blood. The origin of the receptors is a woman under 40 with Graves' ophthalmopathy. CDR3s include the opening cysteine and the closing phenylalanine or tryptophan. Each record gives: clone size, J gene, D gene, V gene, CDR3 protein, CDR3 DNA. A D gene is named only where the DNA matches it firmly. Clone size, where shown, is once, few, many, or a class for clones that have expanded.

size: many
J: TRBJ1-1
D: .
V: TRBV6-4
CDR3: CASSQHESSEAFF
DNA: TGTGCCAGCAGCCAACACGAAAGTTCTGAAGCTTTCTTT

size: many
J: TRBJ1-5
D: .
V: TRBV5-1
CDR3: CASSSDGNQPQHF
DNA: TGCGCCAGCAGCTCGGACGGTAATCAGCCCCAGCATTTT

size: many
J: TRBJ2-7
D: .
V: TRBV28
CDR3: CASSFQPTPEQYF
DNA: TGTGCCAGCAGTTTCCAACCAACTCCTGAGCAGTACTTC

size: .
J: TRBJ2-1
D: .
V: TRBV30
CDR3: CAWSVQSGYNEKFF
DNA: TGTGCCTGGAGTGTTCAATCTGGATACAATGAGAAGTTCTTC

size: many
J: TRBJ2-7
D: TRBD1
V: TRBV2
CDR3: CAGTTGLAYEQYF
DNA: TGTGCCGGAACGACAGGGCTTGCCTACGAGCAGTACTTC

size: many
J: TRBJ1-5
D: TRBD1
V: TRBV6-1
CDR3: CASTPLPTGNQPQHF
DNA: TGTGCCAGCACACCCTTACCGACAGGGAATCAGCCCCAGCATTTT

size: .
J: TRBJ2-7
D: TRBD1
V: TRBV20-1
CDR3: CSASGGTGRPEQYF
DNA: TGCAGTGCTAGCGGGGGGACAGGGAGGCCCGAGCAGTACTTC

size: many
J: TRBJ2-7
D: .
V: TRBV20-1
CDR3: CSARGRGYEQYF
DNA: TGCAGTGCCAGAGGCCGGGGCTACGAGCAGTACTTC

size: many
J: TRBJ2-2
D: .
V: TRBV6-4
CDR3: CASGEHNTGELFF
DNA: TGTGCCAGCGGGGAGCACAACACCGGGGAGCTGTTTTTT

size: many
J: TRBJ2-2
D: .
V: TRBV7-3
CDR3: CASSLGLGENTGELFF
DNA: TGTGCCAGCAGCTTAGGACTGGGCGAGAACACCGGGGAGCTGTTTTTT

size: many
J: TRBJ1-2
D: TRBD1
V: TRBV28
CDR3: CASSRVSAVQGNGYTF
DNA: TGTGCCAGCAGCCGGGTCTCCGCAGTACAGGGGAATGGCTACACCTTC

size: .
J: TRBJ2-2
D: TRBD2
V: TRBV11-2
CDR3: CASSLDLAGGPGTGELFF
DNA: TGTGCCAGCAGCTTAGATCTAGCGGGAGGGCCCGGCACCGGGGAGCTGTTTTTT

size: .
J: TRBJ1-1
D: .
V: TRBV5-1
CDR3: CASSLFGAGVTEAFF
DNA: TGCGCCAGCAGCTTGTTTGGGGCTGGGGTCACTGAAGCTTTCTTT

size: many
J: TRBJ2-5
D: .
V: TRBV30
CDR3: CAWSDYLGTQYF
DNA: TGTGCCTGGAGCGACTACCTCGGGACCCAGTACTTC

size: .
J: TRBJ1-2
D: .
V: TRBV19
CDR3: CASSIEARTYGYTF
DNA: TGTGCCAGTAGTATAGAAGCCAGGACCTATGGCTACACCTTC

size: many
J: TRBJ2-2
D: TRBD1
V: TRBV12-3/TRBV12-4
CDR3: CASRGTGGTGELFF
DNA: TGTGCCAGCAGGGGGACAGGTGGAACCGGGGAGCTGTTTTTT

size: many
J: TRBJ2-7
D: .
V: TRBV18
CDR3: CASSPTGAMRYEQYF
DNA: TGTGCCAGCTCACCCACTGGAGCGATGCGCTACGAGCAGTACTTC

size: .
J: TRBJ2-5
D: TRBD1
V: TRBV12-3/TRBV12-4
CDR3: CASSQGAARETQYF
DNA: TGTGCCAGCAGCCAGGGGGCCGCCAGAGAGACCCAGTACTTC

size: many
J: TRBJ2-7
D: .
V: TRBV9
CDR3: CASSVAPDSYEQYF
DNA: TGTGCCAGCAGCGTAGCCCCGGATTCCTACGAGCAGTACTTC

size: many
J: TRBJ2-2
D: .
V: TRBV11-3
CDR3: CASSTDGTGELFF
DNA: TGTGCCAGCAGCACGGACGGGACCGGGGAGCTGTTTTTT

size: .
J: TRBJ2-7
D: TRBD2
V: TRBV28
CDR3: CASRSPTSGTHEQYF
DNA: TGTGCCAGCAGGAGCCCGACTAGCGGGACCCACGAGCAGTACTTC

size: .
J: TRBJ1-1
D: .
V: TRBV6-2/TRBV6-3
CDR3: CATLPGAPNTEAFF
DNA: TGTGCCACCCTCCCGGGGGCACCGAACACTGAAGCTTTCTTT

size: many
J: TRBJ2-5
D: .
V: TRBV12-3/TRBV12-4
CDR3: CASSFAEGHQETQYF
DNA: TGTGCCAGCAGTTTCGCTGAGGGCCATCAAGAGACCCAGTACTTC

size: many
J: TRBJ2-7
D: TRBD2
V: TRBV20-1
CDR3: CSARDGGTRAYEQYF
DNA: TGCAGTGCTAGGGATGGAGGGACTAGAGCCTACGAGCAGTACTTC

size: many
J: TRBJ2-7
D: TRBD1
V: TRBV9
CDR3: CASSHQWDSGRYEQYF
DNA: TGTGCCAGCAGCCACCAATGGGACAGCGGTCGCTACGAGCAGTACTTC

size: many
J: TRBJ2-7
D: .
V: TRBV19
CDR3: CATLSFAGSSEQYF
DNA: TGTGCCACTCTATCCTTCGCAGGATCGAGCGAGCAGTACTTC

size: many
J: TRBJ2-5
D: .
V: TRBV6-5
CDR3: CASSYQSGLMGTQYF
DNA: TGTGCCAGCAGTTATCAATCGGGCTTGATGGGGACCCAGTACTTC

size: .
J: TRBJ1-2
D: .
V: TRBV2
CDR3: CASSERETMTNYGYTF
DNA: TGTGCCAGCAGTGAAAGGGAAACTATGACTAACTATGGCTACACCTTC

size: many
J: TRBJ2-5
D: TRBD2
V: TRBV28
CDR3: CASSPPSGREAQETQYF
DNA: TGTGCCAGCAGTCCCCCTTCCGGGCGGGAGGCACAAGAGACCCAGTACTTC

size: few
J: TRBJ1-5
D: .
V: TRBV7-9
CDR3: CASSFDGNSNQPQHF
DNA: TGTGCCAGCAGCTTCGACGGGAATAGCAATCAGCCCCAGCATTTT

size: .
J: TRBJ1-6
D: .
V: TRBV11-2
CDR3: CASSLDGTSHSPLHF
DNA: TGTGCCAGCAGCTTAGATGGGACAAGTCATTCACCCCTCCACTTT

size: few
J: TRBJ2-7
D: .
V: TRBV15
CDR3: CATSRDPRIEQYF
DNA: TGTGCCACCAGCAGAGATCCAAGGATCGAGCAGTACTTC

size: many
J: TRBJ2-2
D: .
V: TRBV5-1
CDR3: CASSLDRELFF
DNA: TGCGCCAGCAGCTTGGACCGGGAGCTGTTTTTT

size: many
J: TRBJ2-7
D: TRBD1
V: TRBV5-6
CDR3: CASSLDRGQFEQYF
DNA: TGTGCCAGCAGCCTCGACAGGGGACAATTCGAGCAGTACTTC

size: many
J: TRBJ1-5
D: .
V: TRBV6-2/TRBV6-3
CDR3: CASSYKQIYQPQHF
DNA: TGTGCCAGCAGTTACAAACAGATCTATCAGCCCCAGCATTTT

size: many
J: TRBJ1-2
D: TRBD1
V: TRBV12-3/TRBV12-4
CDR3: CASSLAVGQGYGYTF
DNA: TGTGCCAGCAGTTTAGCGGTTGGACAGGGCTATGGCTACACCTTC